The rows below give T cell receptor beta chains drawn from one sample of a study of cytomegalovirus exposure and HLA in healthy donors. The table came from immunoSEQ multiplex PCR; TCRdb's copy has only in-frame clones and leaves some out. The sample yields 200,000 to 250,000 clones, over 80% seen once. The material sequenced was PBMCs. The source of these receptors is a middle-aged woman in good health and CMV-seropositive. The CDR3 runs from the conserved cysteine through the conserved F or W. D genes are given only for firm matches. Expanded clones are given a class, and other clones once, few, many or no size at all.

TRBV9	NA	TRBJ1-3	NA	CASSVTHSAGPGNTIYF	TGTGCCAGCAGCGTAACGCACTCGGCGGGACCTGGAAACACCATATATTTT
TRBV7-2	NA	TRBJ2-7	TRBD1	CASSGDRGHEQYF	TGTGCCAGCAGCGGGGACAGGGGGCACGAGCAGTACTTC
TRBV27	NA	TRBJ2-7	TRBD2	CASSPPGGGPSF	TGTGCCAGCAGCCCCCCCGGGGGGGGCCCCTCCTTC
TRBV5-4	NA	TRBJ2-7	TRBD2	CASSWAMGGSYEQYF	TGTGCCAGCAGCTGGGCGATGGGAGGGTCCTACGAGCAGTACTTC
TRBV29-1	NA	TRBJ2-2	NA	CSVEASGELFF	TGCAGCGTTGAAGCATCCGGGGAGCTGTTTTTT
TRBV19	NA	TRBJ2-1	NA	CASSSRQYYNEQFF	TGTGCCAGTAGTAGCCGACAGTACTACAATGAGCAGTTCTTC
TRBV29-1	NA	TRBJ2-5	TRBD1	CSVVIGGGETQYF	TGCAGCGTTGTCATAGGGGGCGGAGAGACCCAGTACTTC
TRBV7-7	NA	TRBJ1-1	NA	CASSLDADTEAFF	TGTGCTAGCAGCTTAGACGCGGACACTGAAGCTTTCTTT
TRBV28	NA	TRBJ1-1	TRBD1	CASSRQGWTFF	TGTGCCAGCAGTCGACAGGGGTGGACTTTCTTT
TRBV6-6	NA	TRBJ1-2	NA	CASSYDRSFYGYTF	TGTGCCAGCAGTTACGACAGGTCCTTCTATGGCTACACCTTC
TRBV4-1	NA	TRBJ2-1	NA	CASSQDAGASSYNEQFF	TGCGCCAGCAGCCAAGACGCTGGGGCTAGCTCCTACAATGAGCAGTTCTTC
TRBV4-2	NA	TRBJ2-2	NA	CASSQEGRGSGTGELFF	TGTGCCAGCAGCCAAGAAGGACGGGGAAGCGGCACCGGGGAGCTGTTTTTT
TRBV7-9	NA	TRBJ2-2	NA	CASIGGGVASNTGELFF	TGTGCCAGCATCGGAGGAGGGGTAGCCTCGAACACCGGGGAGCTGTTTTTT
TRBV6-6	NA	TRBJ1-2	NA	CASGSGTYNYGYTF	TGTGCCAGCGGTAGCGGGACTTACAACTATGGCTACACCTTC
TRBV19	NA	TRBJ1-2	NA	CASSMRLVNYGYTF	TGTGCCAGTAGTATGCGTCTGGTCAACTATGGCTACACCTTC
TRBV7-9	once	TRBJ1-3	TRBD1	CASSVYGTGGSGNTIYF	TGTGCCAGCAGCGTCTACGGGACAGGGGGTTCTGGAAACACCATATATTTT
TRBV4-3	NA	TRBJ2-1	NA	CASSQERREYDEQFF	TGCGCCAGCAGCCAAGAGCGGCGGGAATATGATGAGCAGTTCTTC
TRBV6-5	NA	TRBJ2-2	NA	CASRKPGHNTGELFF	TGTGCCAGCAGAAAACCGGGACACAACACCGGGGAGCTGTTTTTT
TRBV6-1	few	TRBJ1-1	TRBD1	CATDRGRGEAFF	TGTGCCACGGACAGGGGTCGCGGTGAAGCTTTCTTT
TRBV9	NA	TRBJ1-2	TRBD1	CASSVRTGNYGYTF	TGTGCCAGCAGCGTTCGGACAGGGAACTATGGCTACACCTTC
TRBV6-5	NA	TRBJ2-7	NA	CASSSYTYEQYF	TGTGCCAGCAGTTCTTATACCTACGAGCAGTACTTC
TRBV5-1	NA	TRBJ2-3	TRBD2	CASSYTSGRANTQYF	TGCGCCAGCAGCTATACTAGCGGGAGGGCGAATACGCAGTATTTT
TRBV4-2	NA	TRBJ2-3	TRBD2	CASSQEPGLATDTQYF	TGTGCCAGCAGCCAAGAGCCGGGACTAGCGACAGATACGCAGTATTTT
TRBV5-4	few	TRBJ2-4	NA	CASSNAGSSKGIQYF	TGTGCCAGCAGCAACGCGGGTTCTTCAAAGGGCATTCAGTACTTC
TRBV6-5	NA	TRBJ1-1	NA	CASSSSGGASFTEAFF	TGTGCCAGCAGTTCCTCGGGGGGGGCAAGTTTCACTGAAGCTTTCTTT
TRBV15	NA	TRBJ2-3	NA	CATSRDEFALYLNFRTDTQYF	TGTGCCACCAGCAGAGACGAGTTTGCCTTATATCTCAATTTTCGCACAGATACGCAGTATTTT
TRBV7-3	NA	TRBJ1-1	NA	CASSFSPNTEAFF	TGTGCCAGCAGCTTTAGCCCGAACACTGAAGCTTTCTTT
TRBV6-6	NA	TRBJ1-1	TRBD1	CASTDRENTEAFF	TGTGCCAGCACCGACAGGGAGAACACTGAAGCTTTCTTT
TRBV7-6	NA	TRBJ2-7	TRBD1	CASSSGQGAYEQYF	TGTGCCAGCAGCTCCGGACAGGGTGCCTACGAGCAGTACTTC
TRBV6-5	NA	TRBJ2-2	TRBD2	CASRRRGAGTGELFF	TGTGCCAGCAGGCGGCGGGGGGCTGGTACCGGGGAGCTGTTTTTT
TRBV19	few	TRBJ1-5	NA	CASSIGVYSNQPQHF	TGTGCCAGTAGTATTGGAGTCTATAGCAATCAGCCCCAGCATTTT
TRBV19	NA	TRBJ2-3	TRBD1	CASRLTGGRDTQYF	TGTGCCAGTAGACTGACAGGGGGTCGGGATACGCAGTATTTT
TRBV9	NA	TRBJ1-6	TRBD1	CASSAWTGNYNSPLHF	TGTGCCAGCAGCGCCTGGACAGGGAATTATAATTCACCCCTCCACTTT
TRBV11-3	NA	TRBJ2-2	NA	CASSLGRQTNTGELFF	TGTGCCAGCAGCTTAGGGAGACAGACTAACACCGGGGAGCTGTTTTTT
TRBV9	NA	TRBJ1-1	NA	CASSVDPGLNTEAFF	TGTGCCAGCAGCGTAGACCCGGGGTTGAACACTGAAGCTTTCTTT
TRBV5-1	NA	TRBJ2-3	NA	CASSLDKPRDTQYF	TGCGCCAGCAGCTTAGACAAGCCCCGGGATACGCAGTATTTT
TRBV5-6	NA	TRBJ2-1	NA	CASSLGRTAYNEQFF	TGTGCCAGCAGCTTGGGAAGGACAGCCTACAATGAGCAGTTCTTC
TRBV4-3	NA	TRBJ1-1	NA	CASSQDEDLIGEAFF	TGCGCCAGCAGCCAAGATGAGGATCTGATCGGTGAAGCTTTCTTT
TRBV5-1	NA	TRBJ2-7	TRBD2	CASRPFGGGGSYEQYF	TGCGCCAGCAGGCCGTTCGGTGGCGGGGGCTCCTACGAGCAGTACTTC
TRBV11-1	few	TRBJ2-7	NA	CASSDPRGYEQYF	TGTGCCAGCTCCGACCCTAGGGGCTACGAGCAGTACTTC
TRBV27	NA	TRBJ2-1	TRBD2	CASSLRTSGNEQFF	TGTGCCAGCAGTTTGAGGACTAGCGGCAATGAGCAGTTCTTC
TRBV7-9	NA	TRBJ1-5	NA	CSSSPPGGAGYHQPQHF	TGTTCCAGCAGTCCCCCGGGTGGGGCAGGGTATCATCAGCCCCAGCATTTT
TRBV4-3	NA	TRBJ1-1	TRBD1	CASSRGQDEAFF	TGCGCCAGCAGCCGTGGACAGGATGAAGCTTTCTTT
TRBV5-4	NA	TRBJ1-1	TRBD1	CASRKTGATEAFF	TGTGCCAGCAGGAAAACAGGGGCCACTGAAGCTTTCTTT
TRBV11-2	once	TRBJ2-1	TRBD2	CASSPYLSGGAHNEQFF	TGTGCCAGCAGCCCGTACCTTAGCGGGGGGGCCCACAATGAGCAGTTCTTC
TRBV30	NA	TRBJ2-7	NA	CAWSGGISYEQYF	TGTGCCTGGAGTGGGGGCATCTCCTACGAGCAGTACTTC
TRBV29-1	few	TRBJ1-1	NA	CSDAPAASGTEAFF	TGCAGCGACGCGCCCGCAGCGTCGGGCACTGAAGCTTTCTTT
TRBV7-3	NA	TRBJ2-1	TRBD1	CASSRDSYNEQFF	TGTGCCAGCAGCAGGGACAGCTACAATGAGCAGTTCTTC
TRBV5-1	NA	TRBJ1-3	NA	CASSLGQPGNTIYF	TGCGCCAGCAGCTTGGGACAACCTGGAAACACCATATATTTT
TRBV6-5	NA	TRBJ1-1	NA	CASSYSSRTEAFF	TGTGCCAGCAGTTACTCGAGTAGGACAGAAGCTTTCTTT
TRBV27	once	TRBJ1-1	NA	CASRPGGENTEAFF	TGTGCCAGCAGGCCGGGAGGGGAGAACACTGAAGCTTTCTTT
TRBV11-2	NA	TRBJ2-3	NA	CASSFLSPREPQYF	TGTGCCAGCAGCTTCCTGTCCCCGCGGGAACCCCAGTATTTT